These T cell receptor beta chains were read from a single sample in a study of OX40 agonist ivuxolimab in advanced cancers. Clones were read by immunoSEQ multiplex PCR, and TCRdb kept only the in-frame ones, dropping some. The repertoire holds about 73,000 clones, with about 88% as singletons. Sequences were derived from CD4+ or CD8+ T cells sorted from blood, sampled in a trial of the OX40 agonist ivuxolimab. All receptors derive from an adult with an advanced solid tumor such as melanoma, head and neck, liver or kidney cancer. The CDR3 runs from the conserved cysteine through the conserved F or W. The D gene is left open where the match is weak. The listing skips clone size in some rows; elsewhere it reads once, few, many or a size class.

CDR3 protein: CASSLAENTEAFF
CDR3 DNA: TGTGCCAGCAGCTTAGCAGAGAACACTGAAGCTTTCTTT
clone size: -
D gene: -
V gene: TRBV7-3
J gene: TRBJ1-1

CDR3 protein: CAIAGVAGPTDTQYF
CDR3 DNA: TGTGCCATCGCCGGCGTAGCGGGGCCCACAGATACGCAGTATTTT
clone size: -
D gene: TRBD2
V gene: TRBV10-3
J gene: TRBJ2-3

CDR3 protein: CASSLVDTNQPQHF
CDR3 DNA: TGTGCCAGCAGCTTGGTTGACACCAATCAGCCCCAGCATTTT
clone size: -
D gene: -
V gene: TRBV5-5
J gene: TRBJ1-5

CDR3 protein: CASIRGVGTEAFF
CDR3 DNA: TGTGCCAGTATCAGGGGGGTGGGAACTGAAGCTTTCTTT
clone size: few
D gene: TRBD1
V gene: TRBV19
J gene: TRBJ1-1

CDR3 protein: CAWVQGQNSPLHF
CDR3 DNA: TGTGCCTGGGTACAGGGACAGAATTCACCCCTCCACTTT
clone size: -
D gene: TRBD1
V gene: TRBV30
J gene: TRBJ1-6

CDR3 protein: CASSLLGGSNTEAFF
CDR3 DNA: TGTGCCAGCAGCTTACTAGGGGGTTCGAACACTGAAGCTTTCTTT
clone size: -
D gene: -
V gene: TRBV7-8
J gene: TRBJ1-1

CDR3 protein: CASNGDPRSSYNSPLHF
CDR3 DNA: TGTGCCAGTAACGGAGATCCCCGGAGCTCCTATAATTCACCCCTCCACTTT
clone size: -
D gene: -
V gene: TRBV19
J gene: TRBJ1-6

CDR3 protein: CASSYPFTGSDTQYF
CDR3 DNA: TGTGCCAGCAGTTACCCCTTCACAGGGTCCGATACGCAGTATTTT
clone size: -
D gene: -
V gene: TRBV28
J gene: TRBJ2-3

CDR3 protein: CADGRHAYEQYF
CDR3 DNA: TGCGCCGACGGGAGACATGCCTACGAGCAGTACTTC
clone size: -
D gene: -
V gene: TRBV23-1
J gene: TRBJ2-7

CDR3 protein: CASSLMTEDQPQHF
CDR3 DNA: TGTGCCAGCAGCTTGATGACGGAGGATCAGCCCCAGCATTTT
clone size: -
D gene: -
V gene: TRBV7-9
J gene: TRBJ1-5

CDR3 protein: CATRTDKYEQYF
CDR3 DNA: TGTGCCACAAGGACGGACAAGTACGAGCAGTACTTC
clone size: -
D gene: -
V gene: TRBV10-3
J gene: TRBJ2-7

CDR3 protein: CASSQDLRAGNTIYF
CDR3 DNA: TGCGCCAGCAGCCAAGATCTCAGGGCTGGAAACACCATATATTTT
clone size: -
D gene: -
V gene: TRBV4-1
J gene: TRBJ1-3

CDR3 protein: CASSLRQGTDTQYF
CDR3 DNA: TGTGCCAGCAGCTTACGGCAGGGCACAGATACGCAGTATTTT
clone size: -
D gene: -
V gene: TRBV11-3
J gene: TRBJ2-3

CDR3 protein: CASSFLGVNTEAFF
CDR3 DNA: TGTGCCAGCAGCTTCTTAGGCGTGAACACTGAAGCTTTCTTT
clone size: -
D gene: -
V gene: TRBV5-6
J gene: TRBJ1-1

CDR3 protein: CASSGGQGGDTQYF
CDR3 DNA: TGTGCCAGTAGTGGGGGACAGGGTGGAGATACGCAGTATTTT
clone size: few
D gene: TRBD1
V gene: TRBV19
J gene: TRBJ2-3

CDR3 protein: CASRAAGLTYEQYF
CDR3 DNA: TGTGCCAGCAGAGCGGCGGGGCTGACATACGAGCAGTACTTC
clone size: once
D gene: -
V gene: TRBV28
J gene: TRBJ2-7

CDR3 protein: CASPPTTGQGGENEKLFF
CDR3 DNA: TGTGCCAGCCCCCCCACGACAGGCCAAGGGGGGGAAAATGAAAAACTGTTTTTT
clone size: -
D gene: -
V gene: TRBV28
J gene: TRBJ1-4

CDR3 protein: CASSVRGATSYNEQFF
CDR3 DNA: TGTGCCAGCAGCGTAAGGGGTGCCACCTCCTACAATGAGCAGTTCTTC
clone size: -
D gene: -
V gene: TRBV7-2
J gene: TRBJ2-1

CDR3 protein: CASSPRQGPMMNTEAFF
CDR3 DNA: TGTGCCAGCTCTCCCAGACAGGGACCCATGATGAACACTGAAGCTTTCTTT
clone size: -
D gene: TRBD1
V gene: TRBV18
J gene: TRBJ1-1

CDR3 protein: CASSSAPGTSGYNEQFF
CDR3 DNA: TGTGCCAGCAGCTCGGCTCCCGGGACTAGCGGATACAATGAGCAGTTCTTC
clone size: -
D gene: TRBD2
V gene: TRBV7-2
J gene: TRBJ2-1

CDR3 protein: CASKVLGQDIYEQYF
CDR3 DNA: TGCGCCAGCAAGGTCCTGGGACAGGATATCTACGAGCAGTACTTC
clone size: -
D gene: TRBD1
V gene: TRBV5-1
J gene: TRBJ2-7

CDR3 protein: CASSADRAGPFF
CDR3 DNA: TGTGCCAGCAGCGCGGACAGGGCAGGACCTTTCTTT
clone size: few
D gene: TRBD1
V gene: TRBV2
J gene: TRBJ1-1

CDR3 protein: CASSQAGRQFF
CDR3 DNA: TGTGCCAGCAGCCAGGCAGGCAGACAGTTCTTC
clone size: -
D gene: -
V gene: TRBV11-2
J gene: TRBJ2-1

CDR3 protein: CASSRGRDSGNTIYF
CDR3 DNA: TGCGCCAGCAGCAGGGGACGGGACTCTGGAAACACCATATATTTT
clone size: once
D gene: -
V gene: TRBV5-1
J gene: TRBJ1-3

CDR3 protein: CASSSDRGYLSGNTIYF
CDR3 DNA: TGTGCCAGCAGCTCAGACAGGGGTTATCTATCTGGAAACACCATATATTTT
clone size: -
D gene: TRBD1
V gene: TRBV7-9
J gene: TRBJ1-3

CDR3 protein: CASSYSALGRAPVF
CDR3 DNA: TGTGCCAGCAGTTACTCCGCCTTAGGGAGGGCGCCGGTCTTC
clone size: -
D gene: -
V gene: TRBV6-6
J gene: TRBJ1-2

CDR3 protein: CASSPGTPQETQYF
CDR3 DNA: TGTGCCAGCAGCCCCGGGACGCCCCAAGAGACCCAGTACTTC
clone size: -
D gene: -
V gene: TRBV9
J gene: TRBJ2-5

CDR3 protein: CASNSAGTGADTQYF
CDR3 DNA: TGTGCCAGCAACTCCGCCGGGACAGGGGCAGATACGCAGTATTTT
clone size: -
D gene: TRBD1
V gene: TRBV2
J gene: TRBJ2-3

CDR3 protein: CASSSQPSYEQYF
CDR3 DNA: TGTGCCAGCTCATCACAGCCCTCCTACGAGCAGTACTTC
clone size: once
D gene: -
V gene: TRBV18
J gene: TRBJ2-7

CDR3 protein: CASSLDVAYEQYF
CDR3 DNA: TGTGCCAGCAGCTTAGACGTGGCTTACGAGCAGTACTTC
clone size: -
D gene: -
V gene: TRBV7-9
J gene: TRBJ2-7

CDR3 protein: CASGVVTEETQYF
CDR3 DNA: TGTGCCAGCGGGGTCGTGACAGAAGAGACCCAGTACTTC
clone size: -
D gene: -
V gene: TRBV6-1
J gene: TRBJ2-5

CDR3 protein: CASSEMHAAPYEQYF
CDR3 DNA: TGTGCCAGCAGTGAGATGCACGCCGCCCCCTACGAGCAGTACTTC
clone size: -
D gene: -
V gene: TRBV6-1
J gene: TRBJ2-7